A single sample gave rise to the 30 T cell receptor beta chains below, sequenced in a study of identical twins. TCRdb redid the calling of the 5' RACE reads with MiXCR, one entry per CDR3 protein. In the table there are about 700,000 distinct CDR3 sequences, 8.6% of which are singletons. The same data also contributed to another study, on yellow fever vaccine responses in identical twins.

The sample consisted of PBMCs. The receptor set was obtained from a woman aged 18-29 years in good health.

This clonotype was counted a few times. The V and J genes are TRBV3-1 and TRBJ2-7, with D tentatively TRBD1 (5 bases). Germline V gene data show CDR1 as LGHDT and CDR2 as YNNKEL (reference sequence). The CDR3 loop spans 16 amino acids. V lost 5 bases and J 2 bases, leaving 19 bases between the germline ends. The CDR3 bases are TGTGCCAGCAGCTATAAAGGGGTTGGGTTGGCCTACGAGCAGTACTTC. It codes for CASSYKGVGLAYEQYF.

This clonotype has ten or more counts. V gene TRBV12-3 or TRBV12-4 combines with J gene TRBJ2-3; 10 bases map to TRBD2. This CDR3 is built from 14 residues. The ends lost 8 bases at V and 6 bases at J; junction bases unmatched: 8. CDR3 nucleotide sequence: TGTGCCAGCCGGACTAGCGGCTTAGGTGATACGCAGTATTTT. It translates to CASRTSGLGDTQYF.

This clonotype was found a few times. This chain uses TRBV7-2 with TRBJ2-7; D not certain. V was shortened by 1 base and J by 0 bases, with 10 bases between the two germline ends. Germline CDR1 reads SGHTA; CDR2 reads FQGNSA. This CDR3 comprises 15 residues. The CDR3 nucleotides are TGTGCCAGCAGCTTAGTGTCACAGAGCTCCTACGAGCAGTACTTC. The encoded protein is CASSLVSQSSYEQYF.

This clonotype was counted ten times or more. This rearrangement joins TRBV7-2 to TRBJ2-2; the match to TRBD1 covers 9 bases. Germline CDR1 and CDR2: SGHTA and FQGNSA. The V gene end was trimmed by 6 bases and the J gene end by 4 bases; junction bases not matched to a gene: 6. There are 15 residues in the CDR3. The CDR3 protein is CASSRDRGATGELFF. CDR3 DNA sequence: TGTGCCAGCAGTCGTGACAGGGGGGCCACCGGGGAGCTGTTTTTT.

The gene calls are TRBV7-9 and TRBJ1-2, with TRBD1 as a possible D gene (5 bases). Germline CDR1 is SEHNR and CDR2 is FQNEAQ (reference sequence). This CDR3 region has 15 residues. V was clipped by 5 bases and J by 4 bases, with 17 bases between them. CDR3 loop: CASSPTDEGSYGYTF. The CDR3 DNA is TGTGCCAGCAGCCCCACTGACGAGGGGAGCTATGGCTACACCTTC.

This clonotype was picked up a small number of times. The J gene is TRBJ2-1, the V gene TRBV11-1; TRBD2 matches at 14 bases. Germline V lookup: CDR1 SGHAT, CDR2 FQDESV (reference sequence). The CDR3 consists of 19 residues. With V trimmed by 3 bases and J by 6 bases, 13 bases remained unmatched. CDR3 amino acids: CASSFPPGLAGVLANEQFF. The DNA of the CDR3 is TGTGCCAGCAGCTTCCCCCCGGGACTAGCGGGGGTACTCGCCAATGAGCAGTTCTTC.

This clonotype showed up just a few times. This chain connects TRBV12-3 or TRBV12-4 to TRBJ2-2, with 16 bases lining up with TRBD2. This CDR3 region has 17 residues. J was trimmed by 3 bases and V by 7 bases; bases with no gene match: 5. The CDR3: CASMGLAGGPDTGELFF. The CDR3 DNA reads TGTGCCAGCATGGGACTAGCGGGAGGGCCGGACACCGGGGAGCTGTTTTTT.

The genes are TRBV18 and TRBJ2-7; D perhaps matches TRBD1 (6 bases). This CDR3 is 15 amino acids long. Germline lookup yields CDR1 KGHSH and CDR2 LQKENI. The germline V and J ends were trimmed by 0 bases and 5 bases, with 14 bases remaining between them. CDR3 sequence reads: CASSPPRTAVNEQYF. The CDR3 DNA reads TGTGCCAGCTCACCACCCCGGACAGCGGTGAACGAGCAGTACTTC. The whole variable domain, filled in from reference TRBV18 and TRBJ2-7, reads NAGVMQNPRHLVRRRGQEARLRCSPMKGHSHVYWYRQLPEEGLKFMVYLQKENIIDESGMPKERFSAEFPKEGPSILRIQQVVRGDSAAYFCASSPPRTAVNEQYFGPGTRLTVT.

There are a few counts of this clonotype. This chain links TRBV7-2 with TRBJ2-5; 10 nucleotides agree with TRBD1. Germline-derived CDR1 and CDR2 are SGHTA and FQGNSA. Unmatched junction bases numbered 9, after V lost 5 bases and J lost 9 bases. CDR3 length: 14 residues. The CDR3 here is CASSRKGTGASQYF. The CDR3, as DNA: TGTGCCAGCAGCCGCAAGGGGACAGGGGCGTCCCAGTACTTC.

The table lists this clonotype with many counts. The genes are TRBV7-9 and TRBJ2-2; 8 positions match TRBD1. CDR1 SEHNR and CDR2 FQNEAQ come from the germline V gene (reference sequence). J was trimmed by 0 bases and V by 5 bases; bases with no gene match: 11. The CDR3 has 18 residues. For the CDR3, the DNA is TGTGCCAGCAGCAGACGTCCCGGGACAGGCGCGAACACCGGGGAGCTGTTTTTT. The encoded protein is CASSRRPGTGANTGELFF.

The sample holds a few counts of this clonotype. This chain connects TRBV15 to TRBJ2-7, with D perhaps TRBD1 (6 bases). The CDR3 contains 15 residues. Germline CDR1 reads LNHNV; CDR2 reads YYDKDF (reference sequence). Trimming cost V 4 bases and J 4 bases, with 17 bases left between them. CDR3: CATSTKDRTAYEQYF. In nucleotides, the CDR3 is TGTGCCACCAGCACCAAGGACAGAACTGCATACGAGCAGTACTTC.

This clonotype was counted a few times. The chain employs TRBV6-6 and TRBJ2-1; 7 bases fit TRBD1. V was pared by 10 bases and J by 2 bases, with 5 bases of the junction left unmatched. Germline values: CDR1 MNHNY, CDR2 SVGAGI (reference sequence). The CDR3 consists of 13 residues. The CDR3 DNA reads as TGTGCCACTGGGGACAGCCCCTACAATGAGCAGTTCTTC. This gives the protein CATGDSPYNEQFF.

This sequence joins TRBV20-1 and TRBJ2-1; perhaps TRBD1 as D (7 bases). CDR1 DFQATT and CDR2 SNEGSKA come from the germline V gene (reference sequence). This CDR3 is 12 amino acids long. Trimming took 1 base from V and 9 from J, leaving 10 bases between them. CDR3 DNA: TGCAGTGCTAGAGCCCAGGGGGGTGAGCAGTTCTTC. Residues: CSARAQGGEQFF.

In its sample, this clonotype was seen many times. The gene calls are TRBV10-3 and TRBJ2-7; tentatively, D is TRBD1 (6 bases). V was pared by 0 bases and J by 2 bases, with 8 bases between. The length of the CDR3 is 14 residues. From germline, CDR1 is ENHRY and CDR2 SYGVKD. The CDR3 region has the DNA TGTGCCATCAGTGAGTCGGGACAAACCTACGAGCAGTACTTC. Protein: CAISESGQTYEQYF.

This clonotype has just a few counts. The chain joins TRBV12-3 or TRBV12-4 to TRBJ1-2; 7 nucleotides line up with TRBD1. The CDR3 spans 17 residues. V gave up 4 bases and J gave up 0 bases; unmatched junction bases: 11. CDR3 loop: CASSSLHGTATNYGYTF. CDR3 bases: TGTGCCAGCAGTTCGCTCCATGGGACAGCCACTAACTATGGCTACACCTTC.

The chain couples TRBV20-1 to TRBJ2-6, with D hard to call. There are 14 residues in the CDR3. Germline CDR1 DFQATT, CDR2 SNEGSKA (reference sequence). Trimming stripped 4 bases from V and 2 bases from J, with 9 bases between. The CDR3 DNA reads TGCAGTGCTAAAAGGTGGCCTGGGGCCAACGTCCTGACTTTC. It specifies CSAKRWPGANVLTF.

The V and J genes are TRBV7-3 and TRBJ2-1; tentative D call: TRBD2 (6 bases). The CDR3 spans 14 residues. Per the germline V gene, CDR1 is SGHTA and CDR2 is FQGTGA. V shed 2 bases and J shed 7 bases, with 12 bases lying between them. For the CDR3, the DNA is TGTGCCAGCAGCTTACGCGGGACCCAAAATGAGCAGTTCTTC. It specifies CASSLRGTQNEQFF.

The V call is TRBV2, the J call TRBJ2-5, with 9 positions matching TRBD2. Germline V gene lookup returns CDR1 SNHLY and CDR2 FYNNEI. V trimming: 0 bases; J trimming: 2 bases; junction bases outside the gene matches: 7. The CDR3 contains 17 residues. CDR3: CASSEAWRGGWQETQYF. The CDR3 DNA follows: TGTGCCAGCAGTGAAGCGTGGCGGGGGGGCTGGCAAGAGACCCAGTACTTC.

The V call is TRBV6-1, the J call TRBJ2-1; possibly TRBD2 for D (5 bases). CDR3 length: 15 residues. Germline CDR1 and CDR2: MNHNS and SASEGT. V was clipped by 6 bases and J by 1 base, with 13 bases between them. CDR3 amino acids: CASRRASSSYNEQFF. The CDR3 nucleotides are TGTGCCAGCAGGAGGGCATCTTCATCCTACAATGAGCAGTTCTTC.

The chain couples TRBV20-1 to TRBJ2-1; weak D call: TRBD2 (6 bases). CDR1 and CDR2 from the germline V gene are DFQATT and SNEGSKA (reference sequence). Trimming removed 0 bases at V and 7 bases at J, with 13 bases between. The CDR3 has 14 residues. CDR3 amino acids: CSARDPRLANEQFF. CDR3 nucleotides: TGCAGTGCTAGAGATCCCCGCCTAGCGAATGAGCAGTTCTTC.

The V call is TRBV7-3, the J call TRBJ2-6; D may be TRBD2 (5 bases). The V gene lost 3 bases and the J gene lost 4 bases, with 13 bases spanning the gap. The CDR3 totals 16 residues. CDR1 SGHTA and CDR2 FQGTGA come from the germline V gene. The chain's CDR3 is CASSFPPGGGANVLTF. Written as DNA, the CDR3 is TGTGCCAGCAGCTTCCCACCCGGAGGAGGGGCCAACGTCCTGACTTTC.

CDR3 protein: CASSSTTASTNEKLFF. Here the CDR3 DNA reads TGTGCCAGCAGTTCGACGACAGCTTCAACTAATGAAAAACTGTTTTTT. V is TRBV28 and J is TRBJ1-4; D is possibly TRBD1 (5 bases). V gave up 4 bases and J gave up 0 bases, with 12 bases separating them. The germline gives CDR1 MDHEN, CDR2 SYDVKM. The CDR3 is made up of 16 amino acids.

J is TRBJ2-5 and V is TRBV6-5, with a tentative D call TRBD1 (6 bases). The V and J ends lost 2 bases and 2 bases respectively, with 21 bases between them. The CDR3 spans 18 residues. Germline CDR1 MNHEY, CDR2 SVGAGI. This CDR3 reads CASSYPRDKRRAQETQYF. The DNA of the CDR3 is TGTGCCAGCAGTTACCCCAGGGACAAGAGGAGAGCGCAAGAGACCCAGTACTTC.

This clonotype was observed a handful of times. DNA for the CDR3: TGTGCCAGCAGCCAAGCGGCGGGACTAGTTTATGAGCAGTTCTTC. It yields the protein CASSQAAGLVYEQFF. The chain has TRBV14 and TRBJ2-1, with 8 bases lining up with TRBD2. This CDR3 comprises 15 residues. Germline CDR1 and CDR2: SGHDN and FVKESK. With V trimmed by 1 base and J by 8 bases, 7 bases remained unmatched.

The chain has TRBV5-6 and TRBJ1-1; D might be TRBD1 (6 bases). In germline, CDR1 is SGHDT, CDR2 YYEEEE. The CDR3 covers 13 residues. V lost 2 bases and J 8 bases, leaving 13 bases between the germline ends. In nucleotides, the CDR3 is TGTGCCAGCAGCTTAACTTCCCAGGGGGAAGCTTTCTTT. As protein: CASSLTSQGEAFF.

The gene calls are TRBV6-1 and TRBJ2-3; 11 bases match TRBD2. CDR3 length equals 15 residues. V gave up 5 bases and J gave up 5 bases; unmatched junction bases: 6. Germline values: CDR1 MNHNS, CDR2 SASEGT. CDR3: CASSPIAGGGDTQYF. In nucleotides, the CDR3 is TGTGCCAGCAGTCCAATAGCGGGAGGGGGAGATACGCAGTATTTT.

The chain joins TRBV29-1 to TRBJ2-1; D is tentatively TRBD1 or TRBD2 (5 bases each). Germline CDR1 is SQVTM and CDR2 is ANQGSEA. This CDR3 region has 10 residues. Trimming removed 8 bases from V and 7 bases from J, with 9 bases in between. The DNA for the CDR3 is TGCAGCTCCTGGGGGAATGAGCAGTTCTTC. It specifies CSSWGNEQFF.

The CDR3, as DNA: TGTGCCAGCAGACTAGCGGGAAGGAACAATGAGCAGTTCTTC. Translated: CASRLAGRNNEQFF. The chain uses TRBV12-3 or TRBV12-4 and TRBJ2-1; 10 bases are shared with TRBD2. CDR3 length: 14 amino acids. V trimming: 6 bases; J trimming: 5 bases; junction bases outside the gene matches: 4.

Only a few counts were recorded for this clonotype. J is TRBJ2-3 and V is TRBV7-9; weak D call: TRBD1 (5 bases). The CDR3 has 17 residues. The V gene's germline CDR1 is SEHNR and CDR2 FQNEAQ (reference sequence). With 1 base removed from V and 4 bases from J, the gap between germline ends came to 18 bases. CDR3 loop: CASSLVGLGRSADTQYF. CDR3 in DNA: TGTGCCAGCAGCTTAGTCGGCCTGGGGCGAAGTGCAGATACGCAGTATTTT.

The V gene is TRBV29-1, the J gene TRBJ1-2; no definite D call. The germline gives CDR1 SQVTM, CDR2 ANQGSEA. CDR3 length: 12 amino acids. Trimming removed 4 bases at V and 7 bases at J, with 13 bases between. CDR3: CSVGNRGSGYTF. In DNA form, the CDR3 reads TGCAGCGTTGGCAATCGGGGTAGTGGCTACACCTTC.